This note documents a single T cell receptor beta chain sequence. The CDR3 covers 17 residues. V was pared by 6 bases and J by 0 bases, with 10 bases of the junction left unmatched. Germline-derived CDR1 and CDR2 are SGHTA and FQGNSA. This specimen comes from a study of blood T cell repertoires in COVID-19. TCRdb's copy holds only in-frame clones and misses some; the assay was immunoSEQ multiplex PCR. The table records tens of thousands of clones, roughly 85% of them present only once. J is TRBJ2-2 and V is TRBV7-2; 7 positions agree with TRBD2. The sequenced sample was peripheral blood. This TCR came from a human donor in a cohort sampled during active or convalescent COVID-19. For the CDR3, the DNA is TGTGCCAGCAGTGGGAGCGGGGTGTTCGCGAACACCGGGGAGCTGTTTTTT. Its protein is CASSGSGVFANTGELFF.